Listed below are T cell receptor beta chains from one sample, sequenced in a study of shared clonotypes between healthy human individuals. The method was immunoSEQ multiplex PCR; TCRdb's version includes in-frame clones alone and lacks a portion of them. The profile shows more than 1 million clones, roughly 74% of them singletons. Sequenced input: memory CD4+ T cells from PBMCs. Receptors originate from a man aged 18-30 years in good health. Some clones in this sample may be carry-over from other donors' samples. Both conserved end residues are trimmed from each CDR3. Clone size appears in some rows only: once, few, many, or a class for an expanded clone.

j_call v_call clone_size cdr3_aa
TRBJ2-7 TRBV14 NA ASSQGRWGHEQY
TRBJ2-2 TRBV7-3 NA ASSPRTGGSGELF
TRBJ2-7 TRBV2 NA ASSYTRDRQGSYEQY
TRBJ1-1 TRBV5-1 NA ASSLAGGSDTEAF
TRBJ2-7 TRBV25-1 NA ASSELDRAYEQY
TRBJ2-2 TRBV5-4 once ASSLALAVNTGELF
TRBJ2-5 TRBV2 NA ASRDRGLTQETQY
TRBJ1-5 TRBV30 NA AWSVGHQVGQPQH
TRBJ1-5 TRBV19 once ASSIRDSNQPQH
TRBJ1-5 TRBV28 once ASSLTQPQH
TRBJ2-3 TRBV5-4 NA ASSPPGLSSTDTQY
TRBJ2-7 TRBV5-5 NA ASSLGQGKY
TRBJ2-3 TRBV28 NA ASSQSRGVADTQY
TRBJ2-1 TRBV7-9 NA ASSQGQGAFDEQF
TRBJ1-2 TRBV19 few ASSIAGEYYGYT
TRBJ2-7 TRBV5-4 NA ASSKPGQGIWQGEQY
TRBJ2-6 TRBV7-2 NA ASSQTVSGANVLT
TRBJ1-5 TRBV19 NA ASSLLNQPQH
TRBJ1-3 TRBV5-6 NA ASKQFRRAPGGGNTIY
TRBJ2-7 TRBV7-8 NA ASSLLYGRGEQY
TRBJ2-1 TRBV5-1 NA ASSRERTSYNEQF
TRBJ1-1 TRBV28 NA ASRRQGLTEAF
TRBJ1-4 TRBV30 NA AWTSKQGATNEKLF
TRBJ2-5 TRBV5-1 NA ASSLAGHRAQETQY
TRBJ1-1 TRBV5-1 NA ASNGQGGTEAF
TRBJ2-2 TRBV27 NA ASTGGTGYTGELF
TRBJ2-6 TRBV28 NA ASIGGGAGANVLT
TRBJ1-2 TRBV7-8 NA ASSLARDRDGYGYT
TRBJ1-5 TRBV19 few ASSTGQGAGQPQH
TRBJ2-2 TRBV28 few ATSPGQDTGELF
TRBJ1-5 TRBV5-1 NA ASSIGPVLVDQPQH
TRBJ2-5 TRBV9 once ASSPPGTGGETQY
TRBJ2-7 TRBV2 NA ASSSGRVTDEQY
TRBJ1-2 TRBV5-5 NA ASSLVVAQPPSGYT
TRBJ2-4 TRBV14 NA ASSQRGLAKNIQY
TRBJ2-5 TRBV5-1 once ASSSGTAKETQY
TRBJ2-7 TRBV7-2 NA ASSPQASSYEQY
TRBJ2-3 TRBV27 NA ASSFRRGSDTQY
TRBJ2-3 TRBV7-3 NA ASSLSPATDTQY